The rows below give T cell receptor beta chains drawn from one sample of a study of T cell clonotyping in hematopoietic cell transplantation. Sequencing was performed with immunoSEQ multiplex PCR; in TCRdb, only in-frame clones are kept and a portion is missing. The table lists about 45,000 clones, around 80% of them singletons. Source: peripheral blood mononuclear cells, taken before stem cell transplant. The receptors stem from a man aged 55-75 years with myelodysplastic syndrome. Some clones in this sample may be carry-over from other donors' samples. The conserved cysteine and the conserved F or W are not part of the CDR3 here.

j_gene: TRBJ2-7
v_gene: TRBV6-5
CDR3aa: ASSRTGDEQY

j_gene: TRBJ2-7
v_gene: TRBV5-8
CDR3aa: ASSLQGGDEQY

j_gene: TRBJ2-3
v_gene: TRBV6-6
CDR3aa: ASSYSVYTDTQY

j_gene: TRBJ1-2
v_gene: TRBV4-3
CDR3aa: ASSQGPGYVYT

j_gene: TRBJ1-6
v_gene: TRBV7-8
CDR3aa: ASSRRPENSPLH

j_gene: TRBJ2-1
v_gene: TRBV7-2
CDR3aa: ASSLVQGRRDEQF

j_gene: TRBJ1-5
v_gene: TRBV28
CDR3aa: ASSSIMGLGQPQH

j_gene: TRBJ2-7
v_gene: TRBV13
CDR3aa: ASSPRDSWLTEQY

j_gene: TRBJ1-4
v_gene: TRBV4-2
CDR3aa: ASRAFAGPGNEKLF

j_gene: TRBJ2-2
v_gene: TRBV4-3
CDR3aa: ASSFEPGSGELF

j_gene: TRBJ2-2
v_gene: TRBV2
CDR3aa: ASRGRGTGELF

j_gene: TRBJ2-2
v_gene: TRBV6-1
CDR3aa: ASSERGIGTGELF